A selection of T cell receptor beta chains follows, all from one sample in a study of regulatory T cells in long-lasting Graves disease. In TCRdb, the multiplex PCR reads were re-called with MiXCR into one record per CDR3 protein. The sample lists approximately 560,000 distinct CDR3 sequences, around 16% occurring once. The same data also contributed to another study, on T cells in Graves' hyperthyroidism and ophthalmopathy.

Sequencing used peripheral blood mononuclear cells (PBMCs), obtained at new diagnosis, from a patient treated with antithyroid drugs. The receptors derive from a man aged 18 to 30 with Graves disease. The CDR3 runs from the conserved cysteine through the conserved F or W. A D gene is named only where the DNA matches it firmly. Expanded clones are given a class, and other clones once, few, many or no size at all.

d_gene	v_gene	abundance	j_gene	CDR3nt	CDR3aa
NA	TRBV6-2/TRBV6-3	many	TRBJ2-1	TGTGCCAGCAGTTACAGGAATGAGCAGTTCTTC	CASSYRNEQFF
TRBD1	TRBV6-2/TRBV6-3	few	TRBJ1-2	TGTGCCAGCACTACCCGGGGACAGGGGAACTATGGCTACACCTTC	CASTTRGQGNYGYTF
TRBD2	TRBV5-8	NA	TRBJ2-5	TGTGCCAGCAGCTTCCTCTTCACTAGCGGGAGGGCCATTGGTCGAGAGACCCAGTACTTC	CASSFLFTSGRAIGRETQYF
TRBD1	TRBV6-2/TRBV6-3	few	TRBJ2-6	TGTGCCACCCCGGGACAGGGGGTTTTAGGGGCCAACGTCCTGACTTTC	CATPGQGVLGANVLTF
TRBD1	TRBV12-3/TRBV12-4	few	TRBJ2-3	TGTGCCAGCCGGACCTCCGGGACAGGGGTAGATACGCAGTATTTT	CASRTSGTGVDTQYF
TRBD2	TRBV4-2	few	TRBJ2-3	TGTGCCAGCAGCCAAGCCCCTGCGGGAGGGCCCACAGATACGCAGTATTTT	CASSQAPAGGPTDTQYF
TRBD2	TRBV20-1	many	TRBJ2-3	TGCAGTGCTAGGGGGGGACTAGCGGGAGCGGCAGATACGCAGTATTTT	CSARGGLAGAADTQYF
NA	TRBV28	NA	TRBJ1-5	TGTGCCAGCAGTCCCCTTATGTCAGACAATCAGCCCCAGCATTTT	CASSPLMSDNQPQHF
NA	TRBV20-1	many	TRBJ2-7	TGCAGTGCTAGAAGGGTGGGCGAGCAGTACTTC	CSARRVGEQYF
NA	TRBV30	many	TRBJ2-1	TGTGCCTGGGATAACAGCCGCGGGGACGTTGGTTACAATGAGCAGTTCTTC	CAWDNSRGDVGYNEQFF
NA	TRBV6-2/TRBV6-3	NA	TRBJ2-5	TGTGCCAGCATGACCAGTTTTGCAGGACAAGAGACCCAGTACTTC	CASMTSFAGQETQYF
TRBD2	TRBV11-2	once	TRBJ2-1	TGTGCCAGCAGCTCCGGACTAGCGGGAGGGCTCTACAATGAGCAGTTCTTC	CASSSGLAGGLYNEQFF
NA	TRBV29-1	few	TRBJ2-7	TGCAGCGTTGGGGGTCAAAACTACGAGCAGTACTTC	CSVGGQNYEQYF
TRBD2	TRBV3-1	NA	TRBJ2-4	TGTGCCAGCAGCCCGCGACTAGCGGGAGTACCCAAAAACATTCAGTACTTC	CASSPRLAGVPKNIQYF
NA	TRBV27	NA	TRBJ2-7	TGTGCCAGCAGTTTATCAGGGGCGGAAATCCACGAGCAGTACTTC	CASSLSGAEIHEQYF
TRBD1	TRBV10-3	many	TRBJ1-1	TGTGCCATCAGAGACAGGGTTTTGCGCACTGAAGCTTTCTTT	CAIRDRVLRTEAFF
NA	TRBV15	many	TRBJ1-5	TGTGCCACCAGCAGCCAGGGAGGGGTAGATAGCAATCAGCCCCAGCATTTT	CATSSQGGVDSNQPQHF
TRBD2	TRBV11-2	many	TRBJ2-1	TGTGCCAGCAGCTCCTGGGCGGGAGTAGGCTACAATGAGCAGTTCTTC	CASSSWAGVGYNEQFF
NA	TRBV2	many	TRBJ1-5	TGTGCCAGCAGTGACAGTTATAGCAATCAGCCCCAGCATTTT	CASSDSYSNQPQHF
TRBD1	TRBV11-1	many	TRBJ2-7	TGTGCCAGCAGCGTAGGTGGGACAGGGGATCCCTACGAGCAGTACTTC	CASSVGGTGDPYEQYF